The present T cell receptor (beta chain) was sequenced within a study of cytomegalovirus exposure and HLA in healthy donors (dated by TCRdb to the late 2010s). General notes on the study: An earlier analysis of 587 of the donors reported around 280 Gb of sequence data and approximately 120 million unique TCR beta sequences obtained from about 170 million T cells. An early release that covered 500 to 800 HLA-typed donors contained approximately 320 gigabases of sequencing data and around 85 million unique TCR sequences. Among the 398 genotyped donors, 75% to 90% belonged to the genetic ancestry cluster associated with self-reported Caucasian donors. The aim of the study was to test whether cataloging public T cell receptors could identify signatures of past pathogen exposure. The study used immunosequencing to profile the T cell repertoires of several hundred subjects and linked those repertoires to cytomegalovirus serostatus. Along with the roughly 700-subject first cohort, a separate validation cohort of over a hundred different subjects was used. The study combined high-throughput TCR immunosequencing, statistical association of individual TCRs with disease status, and machine learning to predict cytomegalovirus infection status. In a later analysis, previously published TCR beta repertoires from more than 500 donors were re-analyzed and high-resolution HLA genotyping was added so that TCR occurrence patterns could be studied. Rather than using new phenotypic data, the later analysis identified candidate immune exposures from TCR beta sequences and from how often those sequences occurred across donors. An earlier analysis of several hundred of the donors applied high-throughput TCR beta sequencing to assess whether each TCR beta V gene segment acted as functional or pseudogenic. Donor age, sex, ethnicity and CMV serostatus were compiled alongside the repertoire data. A later genetic analysis used genome-wide SNP genotypes for about 60% of the roughly 700 donors, treating that subset as a discovery cohort. All discovery cohort repertoires had been generated on a single sequencing platform. HLA typing covered class I and class II loci at four-digit resolution. Typing coverage differed by locus: A, B, C, DRB1 and DQB1 were typed in roughly 620-630 donors, DQA1 in about 510, DPA1 in approximately 610, and DPB1 in 450 to 490. Five DR-DQ haplotypes were treated as single units for association and clustering because of strong linkage in the cohort. Across about 380 genotyped donors of the cohort, an average of approximately 220,000 unique TCR beta nucleotide sequences per donor were sequenced, and around 19% of those sequences were non-productive.

Library preparation employed the immunoSEQ multiplex PCR assay. The multiplex PCR relied on a mix of 60 forward primers for TCR Vbeta segments and 13 reverse primers for TCR Jbeta segments. Amplification of the CDR3 region of rearranged TCR beta genes was performed with a multiplex PCR assay on genomic DNA. On the Illumina HiSeq System, the amplified TCR beta libraries were sequenced as 87-base-pair reads. The paper's data handling went like this. A later analysis counted about 80 million unique TCR beta chains across the 650 to 700 repertoires, and around 9.9 million of these chains were shared by at least two donors. Raw reads were error-corrected and collapsed into unique sequences by a nearest-neighbor algorithm in which closely related sequences were merged to remove PCR and sequencing errors. To assign V, D and J gene segments, CDR3 sequences were aligned to IMGT reference sequences. For a sequence to be retained, a match of at least six nucleotides was required to both a V gene segment and a J gene segment. Rearrangements were classified as productive when the CDR3 lacked stop codons and remained in frame with V and J, and all other rearrangements were classified as non-productive. CDR3 was defined according to IMGT convention as the region running from the second conserved V-encoded cysteine to the conserved J-encoded phenylalanine. The earlier analysis of some 600 of the donors excluded sequences that lacked an unambiguous match to a single V gene segment. An earlier analysis of a few hundred of the donors called V segments functional above 56.7% productive rearrangements and segregating when the between-donor standard deviation exceeded 5%. A statistical classification framework was built to diagnose cytomegalovirus status from the catalog of TCR beta chain sequences. In a later analysis, TCR nucleotide sequences were compared against IMGT/GENE-DB human TR gene sequences so that V and J genes could be assigned. Using the TCRdist pipeline, a later analysis assigned CDR3 sequences along with most-parsimonious VDJ recombination scenarios. A later analysis defined each TCR beta chain by its CDR3 amino acid sequence plus V-gene family, and excluded reads lacking a unique V-gene family. To address suspected cross-contamination and a sequencing artifact, a later analysis removed over 500 highly shared, low-generation-probability nucleotide sequences. A later analysis calculated a clonal expansion index for each public chain from normalized within-repertoire ranks of inferred template counts. Generation probabilities in a later analysis came from a VDJ recombination model fitted to out-of-frame rearrangements, and those results were checked against IGoR. A later analysis scored TCR-TCR, TCR-HLA and TCR-CMV co-occurrence with hypergeometric tests, applying a repertoire-size bias correction to TCR pairs. A later analysis estimated false discovery rates by permuting HLA or CMV assignments 20 times. In a later analysis, co-occurring TCRs were grouped with DBSCAN, and TCRdist sequence similarity was added when clustering was performed within HLA-allele-positive subsets. For co-occurrence clustering, repertoires with fewer than 30,000 or more than 120,000 public chains were excluded, along with 5 or 6 repertoires with anomalous nucleotide sharing. TCRdb obtained this table from immuneACCESS and retained in-frame rearrangements with V and J assigned. These tables miss some clones; where compared with another copy, unresolved V genes account for less than half of the shortfall, and the remainder is unexplained. V and J calls and clone size are copied from that table; D and trimming were computed from the DNA. The sample contains more than 150,000 clones, about 85% of them found a single time. The ten largest make up about 2.4% of the sample.

From its cysteine to its phenylalanine, the CDR3 spans 14 amino acids. The kept DNA is CDR3 alone, 42 bases in frame from the first base. As encoded in the germline V gene, CDR1 is ENHRY while CDR2 is SYGVKD. At the junction V is shortened by 6 bases and J by 0 bases, with 12 bases in between. What the research found in general, with its limitations: Most TCR sequences were observed very rarely across donors, whereas some public TCRs were present in many individuals. The cohort was sequenced for TCR beta chains only, and without alpha or paired-chain data the features that could be detected were limited. A further reported finding was that TCR beta sequences accurately predicted the HLA-A and HLA-B alleles for most subjects in the first cohort. In both the original and validation cohorts, the classifier was reported to diagnose cytomegalovirus status with high specificity and sensitivity. The only immune exposure information available for the cohort was CMV serostatus. Because counts were too low, under 20 rarely observed V segments, including chromosome 9 orphons, were left out of the earlier analysis of a few hundred of the donors. A later analysis found that most CMV-associated TCR beta chains appeared HLA-restricted, with HLA associations seemingly driven largely by CMV exposure. Linkage disequilibrium might explain the correlated functional status among segregating V segments, but an unknown experimental factor could not be excluded. Some IMGT-functional V segments, including TRBV6-2 and TRBV6-3, could not be distinguished by the 87-base-pair reads and were therefore excluded. A cluster of highly shared sequence variants was judged likely to be a technical artifact of the sequencing pipeline. Specific HLA alleles were associated with more than 15,000 TCR beta sequences at a false discovery rate of 0.05 in a later analysis. The authors suggested that the approach could potentially be generalized to other disease states and immunological phenotypes. The study gave a list of about 170 TCR beta chains associated with cytomegalovirus. According to a later analysis, parvovirus B19, influenza, CMV and Epstein-Barr virus appeared linked to several top co-occurrence clusters. Roughly uniform sequencing depth across donors was assumed in presence/absence analyses, although this assumption may not hold. HLA typing was unavailable for some donors at each locus, so association tests used only the typed subset. In a later genetic analysis, fewer N-insertions in productive TCRs were reported among donors in an Asian-associated ancestry cluster than the approximately 670-donor mean. In an earlier analysis of roughly 560 of the donors, most TCR beta V segments were observed in productive rearrangements about 90% or about 30% of the time, broadly matching IMGT annotations. Compared with equally common non-associated chains, HLA-associated TCR beta chains in a later analysis were more clonally expanded and had lower generation probabilities. In a later analysis, the rate of TCR association differed among HLA loci, with DRB1 alleles having the most associated TCRs and HLA-C alleles having the fewest. A few of the identified cytomegalovirus-associated TCR beta chains were confirmed in vitro to be specific for cytomegalovirus antigens. When HLA alleles, especially DR and DQ, strongly co-occurred, TCR associations were difficult to assign to individual alleles. An association between a missense DCLRE1C variant and V-gene and J-gene trimming of TCR beta chains was found in a later genetic analysis and replicated in an independent cohort.

In total, about 650 healthy bone marrow donors made up the cohort. At the time of sampling, every cohort member was nominally healthy, though immune exposures that went unrecorded were likely present. The donor was CMV seronegative and was included in the group of about 400 seronegative cohort members. A peripheral blood sample was provided by each donor, and peripheral blood mononuclear cells were used for TCR beta sequencing. Genomic DNA extraction from the blood cell samples was performed with the Qiagen DNeasy Blood Extraction Kit. Remarks on this clone: The specificity of this receptor is unknown. No base-level quality is on record; no much larger clone is a single base apart.

Rearrangement joined TRBV10-3 to TRBJ2-7; the D gene cannot be resolved reliably. Sequencing used PBMCs. This TCR was recovered from a woman aged 18-35 years in good health and CMV-seronegative. The encoded CDR3 is CAIRAAQNSYEQYF. The DNA reads TGTGCCATCAGGGCGGCCCAAAACTCCTACGAGCAGTACTTC.